Listed below are T cell receptor beta chains from one sample, sequenced in a study of shared clonotypes between healthy human individuals. TCRdb's copy holds only in-frame clones and misses some; the assay was immunoSEQ multiplex PCR. The table has about 2.4 million clones, 90% to 95% seen once. The source material was naive CD4+ T cells sorted from blood. All receptors come from a man aged 18 to 29 in good health. The CDR3 runs from the conserved cysteine through the conserved F or W. Fields, in order: D gene, J gene, clone size, V gene, CDR3 DNA, CDR3 protein. D genes are given only for firm matches. Rows give clone size only sometimes, using once, few, many, or a class for an expanded clone.

D: TRBD1
J: TRBJ1-1
size: NA
V: TRBV6-1
DNA: TGTGCCAGCAGGGGACAGATGGGCGCTGAAGCTTTCTTT
CDR3: CASRGQMGAEAFF

D: NA
J: TRBJ2-7
size: NA
V: TRBV29-1
DNA: TGCAGCGCCATGGTATCGCGTCCGGCAGGGAGCTCCTACGAGCAGTACTTC
CDR3: CSAMVSRPAGSSYEQYF

D: TRBD2
J: TRBJ2-7
size: NA
V: TRBV4-1
DNA: TGCGCCAGCAGCCAAGGTCGAAGCGGGAGCTCCTACGAGCAGTACTTC
CDR3: CASSQGRSGSSYEQYF

D: NA
J: TRBJ2-5
size: NA
V: TRBV4-2
DNA: TGTGCCAGCAGCCAGCAGGGGGAGACCCAGTACTTC
CDR3: CASSQQGETQYF

D: TRBD2
J: TRBJ2-4
size: NA
V: TRBV28
DNA: TGTGCCAGCATCCAACGACTAGCGGGTTTCAAAAACATTCAGTACTTC
CDR3: CASIQRLAGFKNIQYF

D: TRBD1
J: TRBJ2-7
size: NA
V: TRBV5-4
DNA: TGTGTCAGCAGCCGGGACAGGATGGGCGAGCAGTACTTC
CDR3: CVSSRDRMGEQYF

D: NA
J: TRBJ2-2
size: NA
V: TRBV5-8
DNA: TGTGCCAGCAACATCCTTCGGGCGAACACCGGGGAGCTGTTTTTT
CDR3: CASNILRANTGELFF

D: NA
J: TRBJ1-5
size: few
V: TRBV7-9
DNA: TGTGCCAGCAGCTTAACCGGCAATCAGCCCCAGCATTTT
CDR3: CASSLTGNQPQHF

D: TRBD1
J: TRBJ1-5
size: NA
V: TRBV5-4
DNA: TGTGCCAGCAGTTACCAGGGGGCAGCTGATAGCAATCAGCCCCAGCATTTT
CDR3: CASSYQGAADSNQPQHF

D: TRBD1
J: TRBJ2-5
size: NA
V: TRBV10-1
DNA: TGCGCCAGCAGCGAGACCGGACAGGGAAGAGAGACCCAGTACTTC
CDR3: CASSETGQGRETQYF

D: NA
J: TRBJ2-3
size: NA
V: TRBV1
DNA: TGCACCAGCAGCCAAGACAGGGTTATCAAGACTAGCACAGATACGCAGTATTTT
CDR3: CTSSQDRVIKTSTDTQYF

D: NA
J: TRBJ2-5
size: NA
V: TRBV5-4
DNA: TGTGCCAGCAGCTTGGGCCAGTCTCCGGAGACCCAGTACTTC
CDR3: CASSLGQSPETQYF

D: TRBD1
J: TRBJ2-1
size: NA
V: TRBV7-9
DNA: TGTGCCAGCAGTCCAGGGGGCTCTTACAATGAGCAGTTCTTC
CDR3: CASSPGGSYNEQFF

D: NA
J: TRBJ2-7
size: NA
V: TRBV11-2
DNA: TGTGCCAGCAGCCGCCACTCCTACGAGCAGTACTTC
CDR3: CASSRHSYEQYF

D: NA
J: TRBJ1-1
size: NA
V: TRBV10-3
DNA: TGTGCCATCAAAGACATGAACACTGAAGCTTTCTTT
CDR3: CAIKDMNTEAFF

D: NA
J: TRBJ1-1
size: NA
V: TRBV6-5
DNA: TGTGCCAGCAGTTCTAAACCCATCCTCACTGAAGCTTTCTTT
CDR3: CASSSKPILTEAFF

D: NA
J: TRBJ1-2
size: NA
V: TRBV9
DNA: TGTGCCAGCACCCGCCGGGGGAGCTATGGCTACACCTTC
CDR3: CASTRRGSYGYTF

D: NA
J: TRBJ2-7
size: NA
V: TRBV18
DNA: TGTGCCAGCTCAAACGACGAGGGTAGTGAGCAGTACTTC
CDR3: CASSNDEGSEQYF

D: TRBD1
J: TRBJ1-5
size: NA
V: TRBV19
DNA: TGTGCCAGTAGTGGACAGGGGGGTAATCAGCCCCAGCATTTT
CDR3: CASSGQGGNQPQHF

D: TRBD1
J: TRBJ2-1
size: NA
V: TRBV10-1
DNA: TGCGCCAGCAGTGGAGGGACAGGGGGCTCCTACAATGAGCAGTTCTTC
CDR3: CASSGGTGGSYNEQFF

D: TRBD1
J: TRBJ1-3
size: NA
V: TRBV7-2
DNA: TGTGCCAGCAGCCCGACAGGGTTTGGAAACACCATATATTTT
CDR3: CASSPTGFGNTIYF

D: NA
J: TRBJ2-2
size: NA
V: TRBV28
DNA: TGTGCCAGCAGTCCGCACGGTTACACCGGGGAGCTGTTTTTT
CDR3: CASSPHGYTGELFF

D: NA
J: TRBJ2-5
size: NA
V: TRBV5-1
DNA: TGCGCCAGCAGCTTGGCCGGTTCGGGACGAGGTGAGACCCAGTACTTC
CDR3: CASSLAGSGRGETQYF

D: TRBD2
J: TRBJ2-2
size: NA
V: TRBV5-1
DNA: TGCGCCAGCAGCCTGGGACTAGCGGGGGGTCCTAACACCGGGGAGCTGTTTTTT
CDR3: CASSLGLAGGPNTGELFF

D: TRBD2
J: TRBJ2-1
size: NA
V: TRBV11-2
DNA: TGTGCCAGCAGCACGACTAGCCCCCATGAGCAGTTCTTC
CDR3: CASSTTSPHEQFF

D: TRBD2
J: TRBJ2-5
size: NA
V: TRBV19
DNA: TGTGCCAGTAGTATGGGCCGGGGGGGCGTGTACCAAGAGACCCAGTACTTC
CDR3: CASSMGRGGVYQETQYF

D: NA
J: TRBJ2-2
size: few
V: TRBV10-1
DNA: TGCGCCAGCAGTGAGTCGAGGGGGACGGGGAGCACCGGGGAGCTGTTTTTT
CDR3: CASSESRGTGSTGELFF

D: NA
J: TRBJ1-1
size: NA
V: TRBV7-2
DNA: TGTGCCAGCAGCACTAATTGGAGAAACACTGAAGCTTTCTTT
CDR3: CASSTNWRNTEAFF

D: NA
J: TRBJ2-7
size: NA
V: TRBV7-2
DNA: TGTGCCAGCAGCCCAGACCCCGCCTACTACGAGCAGTACTTC
CDR3: CASSPDPAYYEQYF

D: TRBD1
J: TRBJ2-6
size: once
V: TRBV19
DNA: TGTGCCAGTAGTGGGACAGGGGGTTCTGGGGCCAACGTCCTGACTTTC
CDR3: CASSGTGGSGANVLTF

D: NA
J: TRBJ2-6
size: once
V: TRBV13
DNA: TGTGCCAGCAGCTTAGAAGGGACTGGGGCCAACGTCCTGACTTTC
CDR3: CASSLEGTGANVLTF

D: NA
J: TRBJ2-1
size: NA
V: TRBV5-1
DNA: TGCGCCAGCAGCTTGGCAGGGGCCCCCTCCTACAATGAGCAGTTCTTC
CDR3: CASSLAGAPSYNEQFF